This passage covers 17 T cell receptor beta chains from one sample sequenced in a study of CD8+ T cells in alopecia areata. Extracted RNA was reverse transcribed into cDNA, the sequencing template. Produced via immunoSEQ multiplex PCR; TCRdb's table is partial and in-frame only. The sample has 95,000 to 100,000 clones, 55% to 75% seen once. Treatment given: oral pan-JAK inhibitor, 5-10 mg twice daily. The sample consisted of CD8+ T cells sorted from blood, taken at approximately week 55, from a patient treated with tofacitinib. The receptors come from a human donor with alopecia areata.

This clone occurred a few times. This chain links TRBV7-2 with TRBJ1-1, with 9 bases that match TRBD1. Losses at the gene ends were 2 bases for V and 5 bases for J; bases not matched to a gene: 6. CDR3 length: 15 amino acids. CDR1 and CDR2 from the germline V gene are SGHTA and FQGNSA. DNA of the CDR3: TGTGCCAGCAGCTTAACAGGGGGCGCGAGGACTGAAGCTTTCTTT. Protein sequence: CASSLTGGARTEAFF. The entire variable domain, with the rest obtained from reference TRBV7-2 and TRBJ1-1, is as follows: GAGVSQSPSNKVTEKGKDVELRCDPISGHTALYWYRQSLGQGLEFLIYFQGNSAPDKSGLPSDRFSAERTGGSVSTLTIQRTQQEDSAVYLCASSLTGGARTEAFFGQGTRLTVV.

To note about this clone: Other DNA sequences of this sample code for an identical CDR3. The V gene is TRBV20-1, the J gene TRBJ1-5, with unresolved D. This CDR3 has 9 residues. Trimming pared 5 bases from V and 6 bases from J, leaving 2 bases between. Germline assignment: CDR1 DFQATT and CDR2 SNEGSKA (reference sequence). CDR3 protein: CSAGQPQHF. The DNA of the CDR3 is TGCAGTGCTGGTCAGCCCCAGCATTTT.

CDR3 in amino acids: CASSQGLTPFSNQPQHF. The CDR3 bases are TGCGCCAGCAGCCAGGGTTTGACCCCTTTTAGCAATCAGCCCCAGCATTTT. The chain joins TRBV4-1 to TRBJ1-5, with unresolved D. Germline V gene lookup returns CDR1 MGHRA and CDR2 YSYEKL. Trimming cost V 3 bases and J 0 bases, with 15 bases left between them. CDR3 length equals 17 residues.

The table lists this clone with a few counts. This rearrangement joins TRBV30 to TRBJ2-1; no firm D call. The V end was cut by 0 bases, the J end by 4 bases, with 7 bases between. Germline V gene sequence: CDR1 GTSNPN, CDR2 SVGIG (reference sequence). This CDR3 is built from 13 residues. The CDR3 protein is CAWSVYGYNEQFF. CDR3 DNA sequence: TGTGCCTGGAGTGTATACGGGTACAATGAGCAGTTCTTC.

V gene TRBV9 combines with J gene TRBJ1-2; 7 bases map to TRBD1. The CDR3 spans 14 residues. With 4 bases clipped from V and 2 bases from J, the junction kept 5 bases outside the gene matches. The germline V gene has CDR1 SGDLS and CDR2 YYNGEE. The CDR3 reads CASSPGQYNYGYTF. The CDR3 DNA reads as TGTGCCAGCAGCCCGGGACAGTACAACTATGGCTACACCTTC.

V gene TRBV9 combines with J gene TRBJ2-1; TRBD2 matches at 9 bases. CDR3 length equals 16 residues. Germline V gene lookup returns CDR1 SGDLS and CDR2 YYNGEE. J lost 3 bases, V lost 3 bases, and 7 bases had no gene match. The CDR3 bases are TGTGCCAGCAGCGAAACAGCGGGGGGACTCTACAATGAGCAGTTCTTC. Protein product: CASSETAGGLYNEQFF. Full variable domain (missing parts from reference TRBV9 and TRBJ2-1): DSGVTQTPKHLITATGQRVTLRCSPRSGDLSVYWYQQSLDQGLQFLIQYYNGEERAKGNILERFSAQQFPDLHSELNLSSLELGDSALYFCASSETAGGLYNEQFFGPGTRLTVL.

The V gene is TRBV19, the J gene TRBJ1-1; D is unresolved. The CDR3 extends over 16 amino acids. Trimming removed 3 bases from V and 7 bases from J, with 21 bases in between. Germline loops: CDR1 LNHDA, CDR2 SQIVND (reference sequence). The CDR3: CASSIKSGKGRHEAFF. The CDR3, as DNA: TGTGCCAGTAGTATTAAGTCCGGGAAGGGCCGACATGAAGCTTTCTTT.

The gene calls are TRBV13 and TRBJ2-3; 9 bases are shared with TRBD2. V dropped 4 bases and J dropped 6; count of bases not matched to a gene: 11. This CDR3 comprises 16 residues. Germline CDR1 reads PRHDT; CDR2 reads FYEKMQ (reference sequence). In nucleotides, the CDR3 is TGTGCCAGCAGCTCCCCGACTAGCGGCCACGGCGATACGCAGTATTTT. It translates to CASSSPTSGHGDTQYF.

The CDR3 nucleotides read TGTGCCAGCAGGGACGGTCCCACTAGCGAGCAGTACTTC. It encodes CASRDGPTSEQYF. The V gene is TRBV6-5, the J gene TRBJ2-7; D might be TRBD2 (5 bases). The CDR3 is 13 residues long. Germline CDR1 is MNHEY and CDR2 is SVGAGI. Trimming cost V 6 bases and J 6 bases, with 15 bases left between them.

This sequence joins TRBV29-1 and TRBJ2-7; D is unresolved. This CDR3 region has 13 residues. V lost 3 bases, J lost 0 bases, and 9 bases lay in between. Germline CDR1 SQVTM, CDR2 ANQGSEA. The CDR3 is CSVDGGDSYEQYF. For the CDR3, the DNA is TGCAGCGTTGATGGCGGAGACTCCTACGAGCAGTACTTC.

The gene calls are TRBV30 and TRBJ2-7, with D perhaps TRBD1 (5 bases). Germline assignment: CDR1 GTSNPN and CDR2 SVGIG (reference sequence). V was trimmed by 3 bases and J by 1 base, leaving 13 bases between them. CDR3 length: 14 amino acids. CDR3 amino acids: CAWSAGSESYEQYF. CDR3 coding DNA: TGTGCCTGGAGCGCAGGGTCAGAATCCTACGAGCAGTACTTC. The full variable domain, with the rest looked up from reference TRBV30 and TRBJ2-7, is SQTIHQWPATLVQPVGSPLSLECTVEGTSNPNLYWYRQAAGRGLQLLFYSVGIGQISSEVPQNLSASRPQDRQFILSSKKLLLSDSGFYLCAWSAGSESYEQYFGPGTRLTVT.

The rearrangement uses TRBV7-4 and TRBJ1-1, with D unresolved. The CDR3 has 15 amino acids. Germline CDR1 reads SGHVT; CDR2 reads SQSDAQ. Trimming stripped 5 bases from V and 4 bases from J, with 17 bases between. The CDR3 protein is CASSPRGKRSTEAFF. CDR3 sequence (DNA): TGTGCCAGCAGCCCACGCGGGAAACGCAGCACTGAAGCTTTCTTT.

J is TRBJ1-2 and V is TRBV18; D unclear. Germline CDR1 reads KGHSH; CDR2 reads LQKENI. The CDR3 covers 16 residues. Trimming removed 0 bases at V and 2 bases at J, with 13 bases between. The CDR3 nucleotides read TGTGCCAGCTCACCACCGGCTAATGAAGGGAACTATGGCTACACCTTC. This sequence encodes CASSPPANEGNYGYTF.

The chain uses TRBV7-9 and TRBJ2-5; 12 nucleotides line up with TRBD1. Germline V lookup: CDR1 SEHNR, CDR2 FQNEAQ (reference sequence). The CDR3 runs to 16 residues. V lost 3 bases, J lost 4 bases, and 6 bases stayed unmatched. The CDR3, as DNA: TGTGCCAGCAGCTTGGGGACAGGGGGCTCGGGAGAGACCCAGTACTTC. Its protein is CASSLGTGGSGETQYF.

This chain connects TRBV7-8 to TRBJ2-7; D possibly corresponds to TRBD2 (6 bases). Trimming cost V 7 bases and J 3 bases, with 16 bases left between them. Germline V gene lookup returns CDR1 SGHVS and CDR2 FQNEAQ. This CDR3 comprises 14 residues. The CDR3 DNA reads as TGTGCCAGCACCGGGGGTTCCTTCTTCTACGAGCAGTACTTC. Translation: CASTGGSFFYEQYF.

The V gene is TRBV23-1, the J gene TRBJ1-6; D perhaps matches TRBD1 (5 bases). TRBV23-1 is identified as an open reading frame with a role that is uncertain. The length of the CDR3 is 19 residues. Trimming took 5 bases from V and 5 from J, leaving 25 bases between them. This CDR3 is CASSSPTPSGGSNNSPLHF. CDR3 bases: TGCGCCAGCAGTTCTCCCACACCCTCCGGGGGTAGTAATAATTCACCCCTCCACTTT.

The CDR3 DNA follows: TGTGCCAGCAGCTCATACGGGTCTACCGGACTAGGGGAGCTGTTTTTT. This gives the protein CASSSYGSTGLGELFF. The chain carries TRBV7-3 and TRBJ2-2, with D tentatively TRBD2 (6 bases). The CDR3 length is 16 residues. Germline V gene data show CDR1 as SGHTA and CDR2 as FQGTGA. V was trimmed by 4 bases and J by 8 bases, leaving 20 bases between them.